Listed here are 32 T cell receptor beta chains from one sample, sequenced in a study of blood T cells in healthy people across ages. Primers used in a second PCR of about 7 to 12 cycles were a sample-barcoded 5' primer and a J-beta primer mix. TCRdb reprocessed the 5' RACE reads via MiXCR and lists one record per CDR3 protein. This sample has 800,000 or so distinct CDR3 sequences; around 25% occur once, and the top ten carry 3% to 4.5%. The same sample was also used in a study of T cells of mothers and their children.

Sequencing was carried out using blood. The origin of the receptors is a boy aged 5-17 years in good health.

This clonotype came up once. V gene TRBV5-1 combines with J gene TRBJ2-5, with D unresolved. Germline loops: CDR1 SGHRS, CDR2 YFSETQ. The CDR3 length is 12 residues. V lost 7 bases, J lost 0 bases, and 7 bases lay in between. The chain's CDR3 is CASGVYQETQYF. The CDR3 DNA follows: TGCGCCAGCGGGGTGTACCAAGAGACCCAGTACTTC.

A few counts support this clonotype. The chain carries TRBV4-3 and TRBJ2-1; TRBD2 aligns across 8 bases. Germline values: CDR1 LGHNA, CDR2 YSLEER. The J segment lost 8 bases and the V segment lost 0 bases, leaving 9 bases of the junction unmatched. The CDR3 extends over 16 amino acids. For the CDR3, the DNA is TGCGCCAGCAGCCAAGATTTTCGGGGGGGTGTCGATGAGCAGTTCTTC. It specifies CASSQDFRGGVDEQFF.

This clonotype was detected a few times. The V call is TRBV29-1, the J call TRBJ2-1; 7 bases agree with TRBD1. This CDR3 spans 15 amino acids. V gave up 1 base and J gave up 6 bases; unmatched junction bases: 9. The germline V gene encodes CDR1 SQVTM and CDR2 ANQGSEA. In DNA, the CDR3 is TGCAGCGTTGAAGGAGGGGGCAGGGTCGGCAATGAGCAGTTCTTC. Translating gives CSVEGGGRVGNEQFF.

The gene calls are TRBV12-3 or TRBV12-4 and TRBJ2-1, with 7 bases aligning to TRBD2. The CDR3 totals 15 residues. Trimming took 6 bases from V and 7 from J; bases not matched to a gene: 12. The CDR3 region is CASRRMAGAGNEQFF. The DNA of the CDR3 is TGTGCCAGCAGGCGCATGGCGGGAGCAGGTAATGAGCAGTTCTTC.

DNA of the CDR3: TGTGCCAGCAGCGGCCGGTGGGACGAAACTCGGCAGTTCTTC. This encodes CASSGRWDETRQFF. The genes are TRBV7-9 and TRBJ2-1; the D call may be TRBD1 or TRBD2 (5 bases each). The V gene's germline CDR1 is SEHNR and CDR2 FQNEAQ (reference sequence). This CDR3 contains 14 residues. The V end lost 5 bases, the J end lost 12 bases, and 20 bases lay between the germline ends.

Comments on this clonotype: Because the CDR3 is missing its conserved closing phenylalanine or tryptophan, this is likely a read error. The chain couples TRBV3-1 to TRBJ2-5; D call uncertain. The DNA end is more similar to TRBJ2-1, so the J call may be wrong. CDR3 length: 13 amino acids. Germline-derived CDR1 and CDR2 are LGHDT and YNNKEL (reference sequence). The CDR3: CASSQARYNEQFL. For the CDR3, the DNA is TGTGCCAGCAGCCAAGCGCGTTACAATGAGCAGTTCCTC.

The chain joins TRBV18 to TRBJ2-1, with TRBD1 as a possible D gene (5 bases). Germline CDR1 and CDR2: KGHSH and LQKENI. This CDR3 is 16 amino acids long. V lost 5 bases and J lost 4, with 18 bases in between. This chain's CDR3 is CASSVSQPGHYNEQFF. In DNA, the CDR3 is TGTGCCAGCTCAGTATCCCAACCAGGACATTACAATGAGCAGTTCTTC.

This rearrangement joins TRBV7-2 to TRBJ2-5, with D uncertain. Germline CDR1 SGHTA, CDR2 FQGNSA. Trimming shortened V by 5 bases and J by 0 bases, and 10 bases separated the two germline ends. The CDR3 extends over 14 amino acids. CDR3 amino acids: CASSRPPYQETQYF. The DNA of the CDR3 is TGTGCCAGCAGCAGGCCTCCGTACCAAGAGACCCAGTACTTC.

This clonotype was counted a few times. V and J are TRBV28 and TRBJ2-1; D gene uncertain. CDR1 is MDHEN and CDR2 is SYDVKM in the germline V gene. This CDR3 has 14 amino acids. The V end was cut by 5 bases, the J end by 6 bases, with 14 bases between. The CDR3 is CASSQIDPGNEQFF. The CDR3 DNA reads TGTGCCAGCAGTCAAATCGACCCGGGCAATGAGCAGTTCTTC.

The rearrangement joins TRBV20-1 to TRBJ2-4, with 7 positions matching TRBD1. With 6 bases clipped from V and 0 bases from J, the junction kept 8 bases outside the gene matches. Per the germline V gene, CDR1 is DFQATT and CDR2 is SNEGSKA (reference sequence). CDR3 size: 15 residues. The CDR3 DNA is TGCAGTGCCCCCCGACAGGGCCTAGCCAAAAACATTCAGTACTTC. As protein: CSAPRQGLAKNIQYF.

The chain recombines TRBV4-3 with TRBJ1-4; TRBD1 is a possible D gene (6 bases). V lost 1 base and J lost 4, with 16 bases in between. The length of the CDR3 is 17 residues. Germline CDR1 is LGHNA and CDR2 is YSLEER. CDR3 loop: CASSQAARGRDNEKLFF. The CDR3 DNA reads as TGCGCCAGCAGCCAAGCGGCCCGGGGGCGGGATAATGAAAAACTGTTTTTT.

The chain is built from TRBV6-1 and TRBJ2-2; 7 nucleotides line up with TRBD1. CDR3 length: 16 residues. Unmatched junction bases numbered 11, after V lost 6 bases and J lost 4 bases. Germline assignment: CDR1 MNHNS and CDR2 SASEGT. The CDR3 loop is CASRHRQGLATGELFF. CDR3 coding DNA: TGTGCCAGCAGGCATAGACAGGGATTGGCCACCGGGGAGCTGTTTTTT.

In DNA, the CDR3 is TGTGCCAGCAGTTTCAATGTCGACACCTACGAGCAGTACTTC. Protein: CASSFNVDTYEQYF. This chain joins TRBV28 and TRBJ2-7; D remains unclear. V lost 3 bases, J lost 2 bases, and 11 bases lay in between. Germline V CDR1 and CDR2: MDHEN, SYDVKM. This CDR3 spans 14 amino acids. Looking up the rest from reference TRBV28 and TRBJ2-7 gives the full variable domain: DVKVTQSSRYLVKRTGEKVFLECVQDMDHENMFWYRQDPGLGLRLIYFSYDVKMKEKGDIPEGYSVSREKKERFSLILESASTNQTSMYLCASSFNVDTYEQYFGPGTRLTVT.

This chain connects TRBV6-6 to TRBJ1-4; a possible D gene is TRBD1 (6 bases). Germline V gives CDR1 MNHNY, CDR2 SVGAGI (reference sequence). Trimming removed 6 bases from V and 6 bases from J, with 11 bases in between. The CDR3 extends over 13 amino acids. Written as DNA, the CDR3 is TGTGCCAGCAGCGGACAGCCAGATGAAAAACTGTTTTTT. Its translation is CASSGQPDEKLFF.

V and J are TRBV20-1 and TRBJ2-1; 8 bases align to TRBD2. The germline gives CDR1 DFQATT, CDR2 SNEGSKA (reference sequence). CDR3 size: 16 residues. Germline trimming cut 0 bases from V and 7 bases from J; bases unmatched to any gene: 11. In DNA, the CDR3 is TGCAGTGCTAGAGATACTTGGGGGACTAGGGCGAATGAGCAGTTCTTC. Amino acid sequence: CSARDTWGTRANEQFF.

This clonotype was picked up a small number of times. The chain employs TRBV9 and TRBJ2-5; 10 nucleotides line up with TRBD1. The V and J ends lost 4 bases and 3 bases, in that order; junction bases with no gene match: 6. The CDR3 loop spans 15 amino acids. Germline lookup yields CDR1 SGDLS and CDR2 YYNGEE. The CDR3 loop is CASSTRGTGEETQYF. The CDR3 DNA reads TGTGCCAGCAGCACCCGAGGGACAGGGGAAGAGACCCAGTACTTC.

The table lists this clonotype with a few counts. The V gene is TRBV2, the J gene TRBJ2-4, with 7 bases lining up with TRBD1. The CDR3 totals 14 residues. V gave up 6 bases and J gave up 5 bases; unmatched junction bases: 7. Germline V lookup: CDR1 SNHLY, CDR2 FYNNEI. The CDR3 DNA is TGTGCCAGCAGGCCTGGGGACAGTCAAAACATTCAGTACTTC. It specifies CASRPGDSQNIQYF. The full variable domain, rest sourced from reference TRBV2 and TRBJ2-4, is EPEVTQTPSHQVTQMGQEVILRCVPISNHLYFYWYRQILGQKVEFLVSFYNNEISEKSEIFDDQFSVERPDGSNFTLKIRSTKLEDSAMYFCASRPGDSQNIQYFGAGTRLSVL.

J is TRBJ2-1 and V is TRBV4-1; 10 positions agree with TRBD2. CDR1 and CDR2 from the germline V gene are MGHRA and YSYEKL. This CDR3 is built from 15 residues. The ends lost 4 bases at V and 5 bases at J; junction bases unmatched: 5. The CDR3 sequence is CASSPTSGANNEQFF. The CDR3 nucleotides are TGCGCCAGCAGCCCTACTAGCGGGGCAAACAATGAGCAGTTCTTC.

The chain links TRBV4-3 to TRBJ2-7, with D unclear. The CDR3 spans 15 residues. The germline V gene encodes CDR1 LGHNA and CDR2 YSLEER. V lost 4 bases to trimming and J lost 3 bases, with 16 bases between them. The CDR3 spells CASSPSHRLFYEQYF. The CDR3 DNA sequence: TGCGCCAGCAGCCCAAGCCATCGCCTCTTCTACGAGCAGTACTTC.

The V call is TRBV27, the J call TRBJ2-7; 9 bases fit TRBD2. The CDR3 contains 15 residues. The ends lost 4 bases at V and 4 bases at J; junction bases unmatched: 8. Germline V gives CDR1 MNHEY, CDR2 SMNVEV (reference sequence). The chain's CDR3 is CASSSQREVLYEQYF. The CDR3 bases are TGTGCCAGCAGTTCCCAGCGGGAGGTCCTTTACGAGCAGTACTTC.

V is TRBV7-9 and J is TRBJ1-6, with 8 bases fitting TRBD1. Germline V lookup: CDR1 SEHNR, CDR2 FQNEAQ (reference sequence). V shed 11 bases, J shed 4 bases, and the junction held 10 bases outside the gene matches. The CDR3 has 15 amino acids. CDR3 in amino acids: CALGDDRGYNSPLHF. In nucleotides, the CDR3 is TGTGCCCTCGGCGACGACAGGGGATATAATTCACCCCTCCACTTT.

The chain joins TRBV29-1 to TRBJ2-3; no clear D. The CDR3 totals 12 residues. Trimming shortened V by 3 bases and J by 4 bases, and 8 bases separated the two germline ends. Germline CDR1 reads SQVTM; CDR2 reads ANQGSEA. CDR3 residues: CSVELGADTQYF. The DNA of the CDR3 is TGCAGCGTTGAGCTAGGAGCAGATACGCAGTATTTT.

V gene TRBV12-3 or TRBV12-4 combines with J gene TRBJ2-5; D not certain. This CDR3 region has 14 residues. V was shortened by 6 bases and J by 5 bases, with 16 bases between the two germline ends. Here the CDR3 reads CASRKDRPWETQYF. In DNA form, the CDR3 reads TGTGCCAGCAGAAAGGACCGACCGTGGGAGACCCAGTACTTC.

The rearrangement joins TRBV6-6 to TRBJ2-5, with D possibly TRBD1 on 6 matching bases. CDR1 is MNHNY and CDR2 is SVGAGI in the germline V gene (reference sequence). V lost 7 bases and J lost 3, with 18 bases in between. This CDR3 spans 15 amino acids. In DNA form, the CDR3 reads TGTGCCAGCACCAACGGACAGATAATAGAAGAGACCCAGTACTTC. As protein: CASTNGQIIEETQYF.

The chain is built from TRBV20-1 and TRBJ1-2, with D tentatively TRBD1 (5 bases). V lost 3 bases and J lost 8, with 19 bases in between. The CDR3 consists of 14 residues. CDR1 DFQATT and CDR2 SNEGSKA come from the germline V gene (reference sequence). The CDR3 nucleotides are TGCAGTGCTAGCGGTCCTACTACGGGGGAAGGCTACACCTTC. Translated: CSASGPTTGEGYTF.

J is TRBJ1-6 and V is TRBV20-1, with no clear D. V lost 4 bases to trimming and J lost 10 bases, with 14 bases between them. This CDR3 contains 13 residues. Germline-derived CDR1 and CDR2 are DFQATT and SNEGSKA (reference sequence). The DNA of the CDR3 is TGCAGTGCTATTCCGCCGGGCAACTCACCCCTCCACTTT. Protein product: CSAIPPGNSPLHF.

In its sample, this clonotype was seen a few times. This sequence joins TRBV7-2 and TRBJ2-1; 8 bases are shared with TRBD2. The better agreement between TRBJ2-7 and the DNA end casts doubt on the J call. The CDR3 extends over 16 amino acids. The V gene's germline CDR1 is SGHTA and CDR2 FQGNSA. The CDR3 sequence: CASTHLTGLDGYEQYF. As DNA, the CDR3 is TGTGCCAGCACCCACCTAACGGGACTAGATGGGTACGAGCAGTACTTC.

The chain carries TRBV7-3 and TRBJ2-3; 13 bases map to TRBD2. CDR1 is SGHTA and CDR2 is FQGTGA in the germline V gene. With V trimmed by 5 bases and J by 9 bases, 8 bases remained unmatched. The CDR3 runs 15 residues. Here the CDR3 reads CASSRTSGGPDTQYF. CDR3 sequence (DNA): TGTGCCAGCAGCCGGACTAGCGGGGGCCCGGACACGCAGTATTTT.

The chain couples TRBV15 to TRBJ1-4; TRBD1 might be the D (5 bases). From germline, CDR1 is LNHNV and CDR2 YYDKDF (reference sequence). This CDR3 spans 17 amino acids. V dropped 3 bases and J dropped 5 bases, with 19 bases sitting between them. The CDR3 DNA reads TGTGCCACCAGCAGCCCCACTGAGGGACCACTGAATGAAAAACTGTTTTTT. It specifies CATSSPTEGPLNEKLFF.

This sequence joins TRBV6-2 or TRBV6-3 and TRBJ2-1; D is undetermined. This CDR3 contains 14 residues. The germline V gene encodes CDR1 MNHEY and CDR2 SVGEGT. With 5 bases removed from V and 5 bases from J, the gap between germline ends came to 13 bases. The CDR3 DNA reads as TGTGCCAGCAGTCAACTTTCCTTAAACAATGAGCAGTTCTTC. Its protein product is CASSQLSLNNEQFF.

This chain joins TRBV5-6 and TRBJ1-2; D gene uncertain. Germline V gene sequence: CDR1 SGHDT, CDR2 YYEEEE. CDR3 length equals 15 residues. Trimming stripped 0 bases from V and 5 bases from J, with 14 bases between. CDR3 protein: CASSLVSGPEYGYTF. For the CDR3, the DNA is TGTGCCAGCAGCTTGGTGTCGGGCCCCGAGTATGGCTACACCTTC.

This clonotype was seen a few times. This chain links TRBV20-1 with TRBJ2-1, with a possible D match to TRBD1 (6 bases). The germline CDR1 and CDR2 sequences are DFQATT and SNEGSKA (reference sequence). CDR3 size: 16 residues. V dropped 4 bases and J dropped 6 bases, with 22 bases sitting between them. Here the CDR3 reads CSATEQGIVHFNEQFF. The CDR3 DNA reads as TGCAGTGCTACAGAACAGGGTATAGTCCATTTCAATGAGCAGTTCTTC.